Here is one T cell receptor beta chain with its context. What it binds is not known. The entry originates in a study of cytomegalovirus exposure and HLA in healthy donors. The overall study: Per a later analysis, the roughly 640 first-cohort and some 110 validation repertoires shared one platform. Overall study results and limits: Rarity held for most TCR sequences, but there were some public TCRs that occurred in many donors.

TCRdb keeps only in-frame clones here, not all; method: immunoSEQ multiplex PCR. Of about 150,000 clones in the sample, approximately 86% were seen once. The specimen was PBMCs. The receptor was isolated from a man in his late teens or twenties in good health and CMV-seropositive.

CDR3 coding DNA: TGTGCCAGCAGCCCCGGAGGCGGGGCCCTCTCTGGAAACACCATATATTTT. It translates to CASSPGGGALSGNTIYF. The chain recombines TRBV7-3 with TRBJ1-3; D perhaps matches TRBD1 (5 bases). The CDR3 extends over 17 amino acids. In germline, CDR1 is SGHTA, CDR2 FQGTGA. V gave up 5 bases and J gave up 0 bases, with 17 bases separating them.